This record covers a single T cell receptor (beta chain). Its antigen remains unknown. The sequenced template was RNA, covering the TCR beta CDR3 region. An initial RT-PCR round employing HTBI primers preceded a second-round multiplex PCR. TCRdb itself ran the multiplex PCR reads through MiXCR, one entry per CDR3 protein. Seen here are about 390,000 distinct CDR3 sequences, 15% to 20% observed once, and the top ten hold 2.4%. Newly diagnosed, the hyperthyroidism patients had under 2 months' duration and were aged 18 to 65. Enrollment excluded any patients with other autoimmune diseases, uncontrolled infections, pregnancy or lactation. Diagnoses were established from clinical symptoms, serum thyroxine, TRAb, thyroid ultrasound and orbital computed tomography. These data come from a study of Graves' ophthalmopathy and Graves' hyperthyroidism. The CDR3 is made up of 16 amino acids. V was trimmed by 6 bases and J by 0 bases, leaving 12 bases between them. Per the germline V gene, CDR1 is MNHNS and CDR2 is SASEGT.

Whole-study results and caveats: The model reached approximately 71% sensitivity and under 75% specificity for predicting ophthalmopathy progression.

The chain employs TRBV6-1 and TRBJ1-6; D ambiguous. Source material: peripheral blood. The TCR originated in an adult woman with stable Graves' hyperthyroidism. CDR3 sequence: CASSKAGSSYNSPLHF. The CDR3 DNA follows: TGTGCCAGCAGCAAGGCAGGCAGCTCCTATAATTCACCCCTCCACTTT.